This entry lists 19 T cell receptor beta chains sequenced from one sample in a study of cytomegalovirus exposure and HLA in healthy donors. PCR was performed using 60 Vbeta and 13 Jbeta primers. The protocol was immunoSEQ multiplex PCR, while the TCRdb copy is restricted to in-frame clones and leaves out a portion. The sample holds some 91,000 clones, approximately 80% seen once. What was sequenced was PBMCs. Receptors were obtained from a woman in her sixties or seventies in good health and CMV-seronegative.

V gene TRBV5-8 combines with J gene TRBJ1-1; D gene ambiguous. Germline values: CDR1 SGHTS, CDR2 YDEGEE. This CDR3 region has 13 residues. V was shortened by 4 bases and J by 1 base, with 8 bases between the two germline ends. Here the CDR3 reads CASSPTRNTEAFF. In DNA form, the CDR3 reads TGTGCCAGCAGCCCAACAAGGAACACTGAAGCTTTCTTT.

CDR3 sequence reads: CASSPDRGEQPQHF. CDR3 bases: TGTGCCAGTAGCCCTGACAGGGGAGAACAGCCCCAGCATTTT. The V call is TRBV19, the J call TRBJ1-5, with 8 nucleotides matching TRBD1. The germline V gene has CDR1 LNHDA and CDR2 SQIVND (reference sequence). This CDR3 has 14 residues. V was clipped by 6 bases and J by 7 bases; unmatched bases: 8.

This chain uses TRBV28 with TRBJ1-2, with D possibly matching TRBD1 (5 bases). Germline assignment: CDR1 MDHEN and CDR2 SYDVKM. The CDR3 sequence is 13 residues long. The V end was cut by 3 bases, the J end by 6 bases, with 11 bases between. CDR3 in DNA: TGTGCCAGCAGTTTTCAGGGTTCGCATGGCTACACCTTC. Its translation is CASSFQGSHGYTF.

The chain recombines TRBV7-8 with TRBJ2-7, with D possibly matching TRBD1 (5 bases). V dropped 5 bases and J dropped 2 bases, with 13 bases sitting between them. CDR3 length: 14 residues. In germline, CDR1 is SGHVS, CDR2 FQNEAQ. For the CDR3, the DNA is TGTGCCAGCAGCGCCCTTACAGGTACCTACGAGCAGTACTTC. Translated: CASSALTGTYEQYF.

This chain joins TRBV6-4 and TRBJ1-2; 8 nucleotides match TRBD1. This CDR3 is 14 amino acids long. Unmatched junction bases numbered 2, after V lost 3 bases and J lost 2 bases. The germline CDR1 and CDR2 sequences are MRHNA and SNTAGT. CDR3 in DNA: TGTGCCAGCAGTGAAGGGACAGGAAACTATGGCTACACCTTC. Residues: CASSEGTGNYGYTF.

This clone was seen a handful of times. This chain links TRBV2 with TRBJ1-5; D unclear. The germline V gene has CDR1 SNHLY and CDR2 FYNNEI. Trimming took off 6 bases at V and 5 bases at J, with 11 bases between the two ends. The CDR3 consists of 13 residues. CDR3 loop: CASRAVRDQPQHF. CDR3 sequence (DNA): TGTGCCAGCAGGGCAGTTCGGGATCAGCCCCAGCATTTT. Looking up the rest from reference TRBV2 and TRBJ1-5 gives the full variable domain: EPEVTQTPSHQVTQMGQEVILRCVPISNHLYFYWYRQILGQKVEFLVSFYNNEISEKSEIFDDQFSVERPDGSNFTLKIRSTKLEDSAMYFCASRAVRDQPQHFGDGTRLSIL.

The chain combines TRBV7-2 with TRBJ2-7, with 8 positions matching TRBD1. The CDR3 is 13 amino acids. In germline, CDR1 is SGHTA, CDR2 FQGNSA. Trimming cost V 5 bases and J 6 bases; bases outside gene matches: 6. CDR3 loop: CASSTRTGSEQYF. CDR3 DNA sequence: TGTGCCAGCAGCACGAGGACAGGGTCCGAGCAGTACTTC.

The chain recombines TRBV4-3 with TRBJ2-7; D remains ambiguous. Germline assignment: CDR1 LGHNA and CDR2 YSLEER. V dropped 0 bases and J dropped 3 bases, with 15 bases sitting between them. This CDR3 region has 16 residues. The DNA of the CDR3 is TGCGCCAGCAGCCAAGATCTGGGCAGCTTGGACTACGAGCAGTACTTC. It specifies CASSQDLGSLDYEQYF.

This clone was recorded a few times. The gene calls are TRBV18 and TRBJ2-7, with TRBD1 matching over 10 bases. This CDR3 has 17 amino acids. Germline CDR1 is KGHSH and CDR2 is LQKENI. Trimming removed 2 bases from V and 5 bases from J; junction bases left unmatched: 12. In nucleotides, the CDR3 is TGTGCCAGCTCACCAACTCTTCCGGGACAGGGGTGGGACGAGCAGTACTTC. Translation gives CASSPTLPGQGWDEQYF.

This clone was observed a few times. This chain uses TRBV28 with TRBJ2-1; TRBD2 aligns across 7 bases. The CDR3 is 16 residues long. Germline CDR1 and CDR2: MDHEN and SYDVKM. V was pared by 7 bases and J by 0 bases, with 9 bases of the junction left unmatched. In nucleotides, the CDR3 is TGTGCCAGCATCCCAGGGAGGGGCAGCTCCTACAATGAGCAGTTCTTC. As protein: CASIPGRGSSYNEQFF. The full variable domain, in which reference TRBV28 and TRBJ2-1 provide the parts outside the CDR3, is DVKVTQSSRYLVKRTGEKVFLECVQDMDHENMFWYRQDPGLGLRLIYFSYDVKMKEKGDIPEGYSVSREKKERFSLILESASTNQTSMYLCASIPGRGSSYNEQFFGPGTRLTVL.

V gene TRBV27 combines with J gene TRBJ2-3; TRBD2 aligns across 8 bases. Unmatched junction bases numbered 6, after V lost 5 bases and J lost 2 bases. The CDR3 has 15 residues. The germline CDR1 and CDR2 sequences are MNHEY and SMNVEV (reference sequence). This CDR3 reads CASSGAGGFTDTQYF. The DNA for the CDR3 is TGTGCCAGCAGTGGGGCGGGAGGTTTCACAGATACGCAGTATTTT.

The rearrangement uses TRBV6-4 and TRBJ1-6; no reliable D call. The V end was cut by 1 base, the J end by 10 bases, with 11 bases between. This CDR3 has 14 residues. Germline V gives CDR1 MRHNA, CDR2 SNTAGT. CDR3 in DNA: TGTGCCAGCAGTGACTATGCTCAGTCATCACCCCTCCACTTT. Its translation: CASSDYAQSSPLHF.

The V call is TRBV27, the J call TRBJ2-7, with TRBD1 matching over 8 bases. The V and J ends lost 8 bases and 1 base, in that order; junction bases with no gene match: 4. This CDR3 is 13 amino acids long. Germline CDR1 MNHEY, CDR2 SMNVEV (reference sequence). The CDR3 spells CASSRTGSYEQYF. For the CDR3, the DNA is TGTGCCAGCTCCCGGACAGGGTCCTACGAGCAGTACTTC.

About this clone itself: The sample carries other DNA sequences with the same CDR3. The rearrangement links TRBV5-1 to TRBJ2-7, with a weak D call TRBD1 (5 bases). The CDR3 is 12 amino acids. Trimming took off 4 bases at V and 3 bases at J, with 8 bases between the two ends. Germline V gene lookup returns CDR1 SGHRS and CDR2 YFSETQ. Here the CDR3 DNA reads TGCGCCAGCAGCGTAGACAGCTACGAGCAGTACTTC. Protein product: CASSVDSYEQYF.

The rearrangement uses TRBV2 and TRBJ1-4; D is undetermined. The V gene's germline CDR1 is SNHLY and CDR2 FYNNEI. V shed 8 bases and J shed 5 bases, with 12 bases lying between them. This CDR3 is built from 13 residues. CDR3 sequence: CASQEAENEKLFF. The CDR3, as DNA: TGTGCCAGCCAGGAGGCCGAGAATGAAAAACTGTTTTTT.

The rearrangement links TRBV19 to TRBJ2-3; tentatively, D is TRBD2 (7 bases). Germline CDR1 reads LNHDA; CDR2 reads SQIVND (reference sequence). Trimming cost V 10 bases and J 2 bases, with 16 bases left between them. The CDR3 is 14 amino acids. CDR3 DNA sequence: TGTGCCACCAGTATGGGGGGGCTCACAGATACGCAGTATTTT. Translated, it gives CATSMGGLTDTQYF.

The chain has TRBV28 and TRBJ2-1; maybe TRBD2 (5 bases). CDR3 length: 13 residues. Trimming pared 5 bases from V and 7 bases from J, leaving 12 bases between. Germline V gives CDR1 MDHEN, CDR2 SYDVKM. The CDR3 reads CASSRGAVNEQFF. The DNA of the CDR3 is TGTGCCAGCAGTAGAGGAGCGGTTAATGAGCAGTTCTTC.

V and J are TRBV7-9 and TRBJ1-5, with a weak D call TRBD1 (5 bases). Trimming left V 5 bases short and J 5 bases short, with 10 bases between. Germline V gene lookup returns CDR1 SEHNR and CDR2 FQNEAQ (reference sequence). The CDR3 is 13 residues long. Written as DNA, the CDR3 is TGTGCCAGCAGCGATACAGGTTATCAGCCCCAGCATTTT. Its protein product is CASSDTGYQPQHF.

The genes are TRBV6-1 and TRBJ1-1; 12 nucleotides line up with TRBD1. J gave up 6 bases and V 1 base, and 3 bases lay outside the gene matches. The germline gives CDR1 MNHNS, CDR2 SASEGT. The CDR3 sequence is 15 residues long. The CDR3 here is CASSEEGTGGPEAFF. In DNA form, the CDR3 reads TGTGCCAGCAGTGAAGAAGGGACAGGGGGCCCTGAAGCTTTCTTT.